These 12 T cell receptor beta chains came from one sample sequenced in a study of shared clonotypes between healthy human individuals. The assay was immunoSEQ multiplex PCR, and TCRdb's table has in-frame clones only and misses some. This sample has 740,000 or so clones, with around 78% found just once. Material: memory CD4+ T cells sorted from blood. As to subset: CD45RA-negative fraction. Every receptor here comes from a woman aged 25 to 39 in good health.

The genes are TRBV7-9 and TRBJ1-3; TRBD1 might be the D (6 bases). V gave up 3 bases and J gave up 4 bases, with 16 bases separating them. The CDR3 has 16 amino acids. Germline loops: CDR1 SEHNR, CDR2 FQNEAQ (reference sequence). CDR3 sequence reads: CASSFPTGGTGNTIYF. In DNA form, the CDR3 reads TGTGCCAGCAGCTTCCCGACAGGAGGAACAGGAAACACCATATATTTT.

This clone has only one observation. The rearrangement links TRBV27 to TRBJ2-7; no reliable D call. The CDR3 is 14 residues long. From germline, CDR1 is MNHEY and CDR2 SMNVEV (reference sequence). V was cut by 5 bases and J by 0 bases, with 11 bases left in between. DNA for the CDR3: TGTGCCAGCAGTCTATACCAGAGCTCCTACGAGCAGTACTTC. Residues: CASSLYQSSYEQYF.

The V call is TRBV11-2, the J call TRBJ1-3, with TRBD1 as a possible D gene (5 bases). With 5 bases removed from V and 0 bases from J, the gap between germline ends came to 8 bases. Germline CDR1 is SGHAT and CDR2 is FQNNGV. The CDR3 contains 14 residues. The CDR3 DNA follows: TGTGCCAGCAGCACGACAGTCTCTGGAAACACCATATATTTT. It translates to CASSTTVSGNTIYF.

CDR3 nucleotides: TGTGCCAGCAGCTTTCAGGTATCCTCCTACGAGCAGTACTTC. It yields the protein CASSFQVSSYEQYF. The chain links TRBV11-2 to TRBJ2-7; D unclear. Per the germline V gene, CDR1 is SGHAT and CDR2 is FQNNGV. The V end lost 3 bases, the J end lost 0 bases, and 9 bases lay between the germline ends. The CDR3 totals 14 residues. The entire variable domain, with the rest obtained from reference TRBV11-2 and TRBJ2-7, is as follows: EAGVAQSPRYKIIEKRQSVAFWCNPISGHATLYWYQQILGQGPKLLIQFQNNGVVDDSQLPKDRFSAERLKGVDSTLKIQPAKLEDSAVYLCASSFQVSSYEQYFGPGTRLTVT.

This clone was seen more than once but under ten times. This chain joins TRBV7-2 and TRBJ2-7; D unclear. Germline values: CDR1 SGHTA, CDR2 FQGNSA. This CDR3 has 12 residues. V lost 5 bases, J lost 2 bases, and 7 bases lay in between. The CDR3 sequence is CASSSGTYEQYF. The CDR3 DNA is TGTGCCAGCAGCAGTGGGACCTACGAGCAGTACTTC. Full variable domain (outside the CDR3, taken from reference TRBV7-2 and TRBJ2-7): GAGVSQSPSNKVTEKGKDVELRCDPISGHTALYWYRQSLGQGLEFLIYFQGNSAPDKSGLPSDRFSAERTGGSVSTLTIQRTQQEDSAVYLCASSSGTYEQYFGPGTRLTVT.

The chain is built from TRBV6-5 and TRBJ1-5; D unclear. The ends were cut back, 4 bases at V and 7 bases at J, with 14 bases in the middle. The CDR3 is 14 amino acids. Germline loops: CDR1 MNHEY, CDR2 SVGAGI. For the CDR3, the DNA is TGTGCCAGCAGTTTTCTTCGAGATGGACAGCCCCAGCATTTT. Protein product: CASSFLRDGQPQHF.

This chain links TRBV2 with TRBJ1-2; perhaps TRBD1 as D (5 bases). V lost 6 bases, J lost 8 bases, and 16 bases lay in between. This CDR3 region has 13 residues. Germline CDR1 is SNHLY and CDR2 is FYNNEI. The CDR3: CASRASGHRGYTF. The CDR3 nucleotides are TGTGCCAGCAGGGCGTCAGGACATCGGGGCTACACCTTC.

This clone appeared a single time. The J gene is TRBJ2-2, the V gene TRBV7-2; D ambiguous. Trimming pared 6 bases from V and 4 bases from J, leaving 15 bases between. Germline-derived CDR1 and CDR2 are SGHTA and FQGNSA. The CDR3 sequence is 15 residues long. CDR3 DNA: TGTGCCAGCAGTCAGGTGGGGATGGCCACCGGGGAGCTGTTTTTT. Its translation is CASSQVGMATGELFF.

The CDR3 loop is CASSLGGTSGTEQYF. In DNA, the CDR3 is TGTGCCAGCAGCTTAGGGGGGACTAGCGGGACCGAGCAGTACTTC. The J gene is TRBJ2-7, the V gene TRBV13; 13 bases agree with TRBD2. The CDR3 spans 15 residues. Germline V gene lookup returns CDR1 PRHDT and CDR2 FYEKMQ (reference sequence). V lost 0 bases to trimming and J lost 6 bases; unmatched junction nucleotides: 2.

As concerns this clone: Other nucleotide sequences from this sample produce the same CDR3. The chain employs TRBV28 and TRBJ1-3, with no clear D. The germline V gene has CDR1 MDHEN and CDR2 SYDVKM. Trimming cost V 5 bases and J 2 bases, with 4 bases left between them. This CDR3 comprises 12 residues. CDR3 DNA: TGTGCCAGCAGTCTAGCTGGAAACACCATATATTTT. This gives the protein CASSLAGNTIYF.

In this sample, this clone turned up a few times. The V and J genes are TRBV28 and TRBJ1-3; perhaps TRBD1 as D (5 bases). Germline V gives CDR1 MDHEN, CDR2 SYDVKM. The ends were cut back, 8 bases at V and 0 bases at J, with 11 bases in the middle. There are 14 residues in the CDR3. The CDR3 here is CASLRTFSGNTIYF. The CDR3 region has the DNA TGTGCCAGCTTAAGGACATTCTCTGGAAACACCATATATTTT.

This clone was seen more than once but under ten times. This rearrangement joins TRBV28 to TRBJ1-1; 8 bases line up with TRBD1. From germline, CDR1 is MDHEN and CDR2 SYDVKM. The CDR3 has 15 residues. V was pared by 4 bases and J by 3 bases, with 7 bases of the junction left unmatched. The CDR3 DNA follows: TGTGCCAGCAGTTCAGGACAGGGATCTGACACTGAAGCTTTCTTT. Its translation: CASSSGQGSDTEAFF.